These 4 T cell receptor beta chains were sequenced from one sample in a study of blood T cell repertoires in COVID-19. TCRdb keeps only in-frame clones here, not all; method: immunoSEQ multiplex PCR. The table records 200,000 to 250,000 clones, roughly 84% of them present only once. Specimen: PBMCs or T cells enriched from blood (not recorded which). These receptor sequences come from a woman aged 40-49 years who had recovered from COVID-19.

The chain links TRBV19 to TRBJ1-5; D is perhaps TRBD1 (5 bases). The CDR3 runs 15 residues. Trimming removed 6 bases from V and 4 bases from J, with 16 bases in between. Germline V gene lookup returns CDR1 LNHDA and CDR2 SQIVND (reference sequence). This CDR3 reads CASRPGGSGNQPQHF. The CDR3 DNA reads as TGTGCCAGTAGACCGGGGGGGAGTGGTAATCAGCCCCAGCATTTT. The variable domain in full, with the rest retrieved from reference TRBV19 and TRBJ1-5, is DGGITQSPKYLFRKEGQNVTLSCEQNLNHDAMYWYRQDPGQGLRLIYYSQIVNDFQKGDIAEGYSVSREKKESFPLTVTSAQKNPTAFYLCASRPGGSGNQPQHFGDGTRLSIL.

The J gene is TRBJ2-3, the V gene TRBV7-2, with 9 bases matching TRBD1. The CDR3 covers 13 residues. Germline V CDR1 and CDR2: SGHTA, FQGNSA. With V trimmed by 5 bases and J by 5 bases, 2 bases remained unmatched. The CDR3, as DNA: TGTGCCAGCAGCGCGACAGGGGGAGATACGCAGTATTTT. This encodes CASSATGGDTQYF.

The gene calls are TRBV6-5 and TRBJ2-3, with D tentatively TRBD1 (6 bases). Germline CDR1 is MNHEY and CDR2 is SVGAGI. CDR3 size: 15 residues. Trimming left V 6 bases short and J 3 bases short, with 16 bases between. The CDR3 spells CASSPGTSYTDTQYF. CDR3 nucleotide sequence: TGTGCCAGCAGCCCCGGGACAAGCTATACAGATACGCAGTATTTT.

V is TRBV7-2 and J is TRBJ2-1; the D gene is possibly TRBD2 (6 bases). The CDR3 is 14 amino acids. Germline V gives CDR1 SGHTA, CDR2 FQGNSA. Trimming removed 0 bases at V and 6 bases at J, with 9 bases between. The CDR3 here is CASSLAGSINEQFF. In DNA, the CDR3 is TGTGCCAGCAGCTTAGCCGGGAGTATCAATGAGCAGTTCTTC.